This TCR beta chain was retrieved from a study of shared clonotypes between healthy human individuals. General study results and limits: About 5.2% was the fraction of naive CD4 clonotypes found shared across several donors. Compared with memory subsets, naive subsets generally had larger estimated richness. Non-shared clonotypes were found to have lower generation probabilities than the clonotypes that were shared by all four of the sorted-subset donors.

Concerning this clone itself: Its target is not known.

The CDR3 sequence is 15 residues long. V dropped 1 base and J dropped 6 bases, with 15 bases sitting between them. Germline V gene sequence: CDR1 SGHTA, CDR2 FQGNSA. The donors, all of them Caucasian adults, lived in Nashville, Tennessee. Generated by immunoSEQ multiplex PCR, the TCRdb table keeps only in-frame clones and is missing some. The top ten clones hold around 0.06% of a sample with hundreds of thousands of clones, less than 98% of them seen once. The chain joins TRBV7-2 to TRBJ1-1, with no clear D. The sequencing sample was made of naive CD4+ T cells sorted from blood. Subset in this sample: CD45RA+ positively selected. This sequence was found in a woman in her 30s in good health. The CDR3 region has the DNA TGTGCCAGCAGCTTAGAAATCAGCTCGCGCGCTGAAGCTTTCTTT. It translates to CASSLEISSRAEAFF.